Below are 12 T cell receptor beta chains sequenced from a single sample in a study of blood T cell repertoires in COVID-19. The method was immunoSEQ multiplex PCR; TCRdb's version includes in-frame clones alone and lacks a portion of them. Of about 200,000 clones in the sample, around nine tenths are singletons; the top ten hold 0.53%. Input material: peripheral blood. All receptors derive from a man in his fifties or sixties with acute or convalescent COVID-19.

The chain recombines TRBV25-1 with TRBJ1-1; the D gene is possibly TRBD1 (6 bases). Per the germline V gene, CDR1 is MGHDK and CDR2 is SYGVNS. This CDR3 comprises 15 residues. V lost 4 bases to trimming and J lost 5 bases, with 17 bases between them. The CDR3 nucleotides are TGTGCCAGCAGTGGCAGGGGCTGGCAATATACTGAAGCTTTCTTT. Protein sequence: CASSGRGWQYTEAFF.

The genes are TRBV18 and TRBJ2-2; 8 bases are a match to TRBD1. J gave up 4 bases and V 6 bases, and 10 bases lay outside the gene matches. CDR3 size: 16 residues. Germline CDR1 is KGHSH and CDR2 is LQKENI. CDR3: CASSPGRGLFTGELFF. CDR3 coding DNA: TGTGCCAGCTCCCCAGGCAGGGGGCTATTCACCGGGGAGCTGTTTTTT.

The chain uses TRBV19 and TRBJ1-5; no clear D. CDR3 length: 16 residues. V gave up 4 bases and J gave up 2 bases, with 15 bases separating them. The germline gives CDR1 LNHDA, CDR2 SQIVND (reference sequence). CDR3 nucleotide sequence: TGTGCCAGTAGTAGCCCCTTTCGCAGCGGCAATCAGCCCCAGCATTTT. This translates into CASSSPFRSGNQPQHF.

This sequence joins TRBV15 and TRBJ2-3, with D tentatively TRBD2 (6 bases). The CDR3 contains 14 residues. Trimming shortened V by 2 bases and J by 6 bases, and 12 bases separated the two germline ends. The germline gives CDR1 LNHNV, CDR2 YYDKDF (reference sequence). CDR3 amino acids: CATSRSTGGDTQYF. CDR3 coding DNA: TGTGCCACCAGCAGATCGACTGGGGGGGATACGCAGTATTTT.

The genes are TRBV7-2 and TRBJ2-3; D gene unclear. Germline V gene sequence: CDR1 SGHTA, CDR2 FQGNSA. The CDR3 spans 14 residues. V was trimmed by 1 base and J by 1 base, leaving 6 bases between them. DNA of the CDR3: TGTGCCAGCAGCTTAGTGGTAGGCACAGATACGCAGTATTTT. Protein sequence: CASSLVVGTDTQYF. The full variable domain, in which reference TRBV7-2 and TRBJ2-3 provide the parts outside the CDR3, is GAGVSQSPSNKVTEKGKDVELRCDPISGHTALYWYRQSLGQGLEFLIYFQGNSAPDKSGLPSDRFSAERTGGSVSTLTIQRTQQEDSAVYLCASSLVVGTDTQYFGPGTRLTVL.

This sequence joins TRBV6-4 and TRBJ1-2; D not resolved. This CDR3 is built from 14 residues. Trimming removed 5 bases at V and 4 bases at J, with 14 bases between. The germline gives CDR1 MRHNA, CDR2 SNTAGT. Here the CDR3 reads CASSPQSDSYGYTF. The CDR3 DNA sequence: TGTGCCAGCAGTCCTCAATCGGACTCCTATGGCTACACCTTC.

This clone has a single count. This chain uses TRBV27 with TRBJ1-5; D may be TRBD1 (5 bases). Trimming stripped 5 bases from V and 6 bases from J, with 17 bases between. CDR1 and CDR2 from the germline V gene are MNHEY and SMNVEV (reference sequence). This CDR3 contains 15 residues. For the CDR3, the DNA is TGTGCCAGCAGTCCAAGGGCAGGGTTGGGTCAGCCCCAGCATTTT. Translated, it gives CASSPRAGLGQPQHF.

V usage is TRBV10-1 and J usage is TRBJ1-6, with 7 bases aligning to TRBD1. The CDR3 covers 15 residues. V dropped 3 bases and J dropped 6; count of bases not matched to a gene: 5. Germline CDR1 and CDR2: WNHNN and SYGVQD (reference sequence). The CDR3 DNA reads TGCGCCAGCAGTGAAAGTCCAGGGGGTAATTCACCCCTCCACTTT. As protein: CASSESPGGNSPLHF.

This CDR3 reads CASSIRSGYHEQYF. Here the CDR3 DNA reads TGTGCCAGTAGTATTAGGTCGGGGTATCACGAGCAGTACTTC. The V and J genes are TRBV19 and TRBJ2-7; D perhaps matches TRBD2 (5 bases). The CDR3 extends over 14 amino acids. V dropped 3 bases and J dropped 5 bases, with 14 bases sitting between them. Germline-derived CDR1 and CDR2 are LNHDA and SQIVND (reference sequence).

V gene TRBV9 combines with J gene TRBJ1-1; D call uncertain. CDR1 is SGDLS and CDR2 is YYNGEE in the germline V gene. V was clipped by 3 bases and J by 1 base, with 7 bases between them. The CDR3 spans 13 residues. The CDR3 reads CASSDRQNTEAFF. Here the CDR3 DNA reads TGTGCCAGCAGCGACAGACAGAACACTGAAGCTTTCTTT. Supplemented by reference TRBV9 and TRBJ1-1, the full variable domain reads DSGVTQTPKHLITATGQRVTLRCSPRSGDLSVYWYQQSLDQGLQFLIQYYNGEERAKGNILERFSAQQFPDLHSELNLSSLELGDSALYFCASSDRQNTEAFFGQGTRLTVV.

The chain combines TRBV11-2 with TRBJ2-7; D possibly corresponds to TRBD2 (7 bases). The length of the CDR3 is 15 residues. V lost 5 bases and J lost 6, with 20 bases in between. The germline V gene has CDR1 SGHAT and CDR2 FQNNGV. This CDR3 is CASSRGGEGLLEQYF. For the CDR3, the DNA is TGTGCCAGCAGCAGGGGGGGCGAGGGCCTGCTCGAGCAGTACTTC.

The V call is TRBV19, the J call TRBJ1-2; D unresolved. The V end was cut by 3 bases, the J end by 6 bases, with 17 bases between. CDR3 length: 15 amino acids. Germline V gene data show CDR1 as LNHDA and CDR2 as SQIVND (reference sequence). The CDR3, as DNA: TGTGCCAGTAGTATGTCCCGAGCGGGCGCGGATGGCTACACCTTC. Translated: CASSMSRAGADGYTF.